This TCR beta chain was sequenced for a study of OX40 agonist ivuxolimab in advanced cancers. The data were produced by immunoSEQ multiplex PCR, yet TCRdb's version contains in-frame clones alone and is incomplete. The sample includes 74,000 or so clones, 93% of them seen just once. V was trimmed by 3 bases and J by 7 bases, leaving 11 bases between them. The CDR3 is made up of 12 amino acids. Per germline, CDR1 SGDLS and CDR2 YYNGEE. The sequence was collected from an adult with an advanced solid tumor such as melanoma, head and neck, liver or kidney cancer. The sequences come from CD4+ or CD8+ T cells sorted from blood, collected in a trial of the OX40 agonist ivuxolimab. This rearrangement joins TRBV9 to TRBJ2-7; D unresolved. The CDR3 nucleotides read TGTGCCAGCAGCGGTGGACGCCAGGAGCAGTACTTC. Amino acid sequence: CASSGGRQEQYF. The complete variable domain, with remaining parts taken from reference TRBV9 and TRBJ2-7, reads DSGVTQTPKHLITATGQRVTLRCSPRSGDLSVYWYQQSLDQGLQFLIQYYNGEERAKGNILERFSAQQFPDLHSELNLSSLELGDSALYFCASSGGRQEQYFGPGTRLTVT.